One TCR beta chain is described in this entry. This sample stems from a study of graft-versus-host responses after intestinal transplantation. Produced via immunoSEQ multiplex PCR; TCRdb's table is partial and in-frame only. The data contain 30,000 to 40,000 clones, 83% of them singletons. The CDR3 sequence is 15 residues long. The V and J ends lost 4 bases and 1 base respectively, with 15 bases between them. Germline-derived CDR1 and CDR2 are SGDLS and YYNGEE. The source is a human patient who received an intestinal transplant, so some T cells may come from the graft donor. The input for sequencing was PBMCs, taken roughly 1,000 days after transplant. The chain uses TRBV9 and TRBJ2-7; D might be TRBD2 (6 bases). CDR3 protein: CASSLSGAASYEQYF. CDR3 DNA: TGTGCCAGCAGCCTTTCGGGAGCAGCTTCCTACGAGCAGTACTTC.